This passage covers 24 T cell receptor beta chains from one sample sequenced in a study of T cells in Graves' hyperthyroidism and ophthalmopathy. Regions amplified from RNA transcripts were the TCR beta CDR3 regions. HTBI primers were employed in a first-round RT-PCR of the TCR CDR3. In TCRdb, the multiplex PCR reads were re-called with MiXCR into one record per CDR3 protein. The sample yields hundreds of thousands of distinct CDR3 sequences, less than 15% seen once. The sequenced material came from blood. These receptors were taken from a woman between 18 and 29 years old with Graves' hyperthyroidism.

Ten or more counts support this clonotype. V is TRBV2 and J is TRBJ1-4, with D maybe TRBD1 (5 bases). In germline, CDR1 is SNHLY, CDR2 FYNNEI. The CDR3 is 15 amino acids. Trimming cost V 5 bases and J 0 bases, with 10 bases left between them. CDR3 DNA sequence: TGTGCCAGCAGTACGGAGGGGCCAACTAATGAAAAACTGTTTTTT. Protein sequence: CASSTEGPTNEKLFF.

This clonotype was found many times. J is TRBJ2-7 and V is TRBV7-2, with D maybe TRBD2 (5 bases). Trimming cost V 4 bases and J 3 bases, with 13 bases left between them. The CDR3 sequence is 14 residues long. CDR1 and CDR2 (germline): SGHTA, FQGNSA. The CDR3 loop reads CASSSNAGIYEQYF. The CDR3 coding sequence is TGTGCCAGCAGCTCCAATGCCGGGATCTACGAGCAGTACTTC.

This clonotype turned up a few times. The V call is TRBV19, the J call TRBJ2-1; tentatively, D is TRBD1 or TRBD2 (6 bases each). This CDR3 has 18 amino acids. Between the trimmed V and J ends, which lost 7 bases and 0 bases, there was a span of 22 bases. CDR1 is LNHDA and CDR2 is SQIVND in the germline V gene (reference sequence). DNA of the CDR3: TGTGCCAGTAAGGGGGACCTAGCGACTCCTAGCTCCTACAATGAGCAGTTCTTC. Translated: CASKGDLATPSSYNEQFF.

This clonotype came up many times. V usage is TRBV10-3 and J usage is TRBJ1-2, with no clear D. Germline assignment: CDR1 ENHRY and CDR2 SYGVKD. This CDR3 comprises 11 residues. V was clipped by 6 bases and J by 6 bases, with 8 bases between them. The chain's CDR3 is CAISPGDGYTF. CDR3 in DNA: TGTGCCATCAGCCCCGGAGATGGCTACACCTTC.

This clonotype has a count of ten or more. The V gene is TRBV20-1, the J gene TRBJ2-5; TRBD2 matches at 9 bases. Germline assignment: CDR1 DFQATT and CDR2 SNEGSKA (reference sequence). The CDR3 contains 15 residues. V lost 6 bases and J lost 1; bases outside the gene matches: 9. The CDR3 loop is CSAPRTSAIQETQYF. The CDR3 DNA reads as TGCAGTGCCCCTCGGACTAGCGCGATCCAAGAGACCCAGTACTTC.

Only a few counts were recorded for this clonotype. This rearrangement joins TRBV5-5 to TRBJ1-4, with D uncertain. CDR1 and CDR2 from the germline V gene are SGHKS and YYEKEE (reference sequence). The V and J ends lost 5 bases and 8 bases respectively, with 7 bases between them. This CDR3 is built from 11 residues. The CDR3 DNA sequence: TGTGCCAGCAGAATTGGGGAAAAACTGTTTTTT. Protein: CASRIGEKLFF.

This clonotype was counted ten times or more. The chain is built from TRBV5-1 and TRBJ2-5; D tentatively fits TRBD1 or TRBD2 (5 bases each). The CDR3 runs 16 residues. Per germline, CDR1 SGHRS and CDR2 YFSETQ. V dropped 7 bases and J dropped 2 bases, with 21 bases sitting between them. Here the CDR3 DNA reads TGCGCCAGCGGAAACCGGGGCAGAGCGCCTCAAGAGACCCAGTACTTC. This gives the protein CASGNRGRAPQETQYF. The complete variable domain, with remaining parts taken from reference TRBV5-1 and TRBJ2-5, reads KAGVTQTPRYLIKTRGQQVTLSCSPISGHRSVSWYQQTPGQGLQFLFEYFSETQRNKGNFPGRFSGRQFSNSRSEMNVSTLELGDSALYLCASGNRGRAPQETQYFGPGTRLLVL.

This clonotype was observed many times. The V gene is TRBV3-1, the J gene TRBJ2-5; D not resolved. The CDR3 runs to 11 residues. The V and J ends lost 0 bases and 7 bases respectively, with 3 bases between them. Germline V gene sequence: CDR1 LGHDT, CDR2 YNNKEL (reference sequence). DNA of the CDR3: TGTGCCAGCAGCCAAGAAGTGACCCAGTACTTC. Residues: CASSQEVTQYF.

Comments on this clonotype: Just one base apart from a much larger clone, this may be a read error. The chain combines TRBV6-5 with TRBJ2-3, with TRBD1 identical over 7 bases. CDR1 and CDR2 from the germline V gene are MNHEY and SVGAGI. This CDR3 region has 16 residues. CDR3: CTSGYPFQGGTDTQYF. The DNA for the CDR3 is TGTACCAGCGGATACCCTTTCCAGGGGGGCACAGATACGCAGTATTTT.

The CDR3 loop is CATSPGTGNTIYF. The CDR3 DNA reads as TGTGCCACCAGTCCGGGGACAGGAAACACCATATATTTT. The chain joins TRBV24-1 to TRBJ1-3; tentative D call: TRBD1 (6 bases). CDR1 KGHDR and CDR2 SFDVKD come from the germline V gene. Trimming removed 6 bases from V and 4 bases from J, with 9 bases in between. The CDR3 consists of 13 residues.

This clonotype has at least ten counts. This sequence joins TRBV10-3 and TRBJ2-2, with 7 bases matching TRBD1. J lost 8 bases, V lost 8 bases, and 8 bases had no gene match. Germline CDR1 reads ENHRY; CDR2 reads SYGVKD. The CDR3 contains 13 residues. The CDR3 DNA reads as TGTGCCATCCAGGGGGAAGAGCGTGGGGAGCTGTTTTTT. Its protein is CAIQGEERGELFF.

V usage is TRBV4-1 and J usage is TRBJ2-3; 10 nucleotides align to TRBD1. CDR3 length: 18 amino acids. The J segment lost 3 bases and the V segment lost 0 bases, leaving 9 bases of the junction unmatched. Germline CDR1 MGHRA, CDR2 YSYEKL. CDR3 in DNA: TGCGCCAGCAGCCAAGATCTTCATTGGACAGGGGGTACAGATACGCAGTATTTT. It codes for CASSQDLHWTGGTDTQYF.

The table lists this clonotype with many counts. The CDR3 here is CASSGRTSTDTQYF. The CDR3 nucleotides read TGTGCCAGCAGCGGAAGGACTAGCACAGATACGCAGTATTTT. The V gene is TRBV2, the J gene TRBJ2-3; D might be TRBD2 (5 bases). The CDR3 runs 14 residues. V was pared by 6 bases and J by 0 bases, with 10 bases between. Germline CDR1 SNHLY, CDR2 FYNNEI.

The sample holds many counts of this clonotype. V is TRBV28 and J is TRBJ2-2; D gene uncertain. This CDR3 comprises 13 residues. The germline CDR1 and CDR2 sequences are MDHEN and SYDVKM. V was trimmed by 4 bases and J by 5 bases, leaving 8 bases between them. CDR3 coding DNA: TGTGCCAGCAGTTCGACCCAAACCGGGGAGCTGTTTTTT. It is translated as CASSSTQTGELFF. Full variable domain (missing parts from reference TRBV28 and TRBJ2-2): DVKVTQSSRYLVKRTGEKVFLECVQDMDHENMFWYRQDPGLGLRLIYFSYDVKMKEKGDIPEGYSVSREKKERFSLILESASTNQTSMYLCASSSTQTGELFFGEGSRLTVL.

A few counts support this clonotype. The rearrangement links TRBV7-9 to TRBJ1-3; D gene ambiguous. Germline-derived CDR1 and CDR2 are SEHNR and FQNEAQ (reference sequence). V lost 8 bases and J lost 0, with 8 bases in between. CDR3 size: 13 residues. The CDR3 protein is CASQSFSGNTIYF. CDR3 nucleotide sequence: TGTGCCAGCCAAAGCTTCTCTGGAAACACCATATATTTT.

On this clonotype itself: A much larger clone lies a single base off, so this may be a read error. The J gene is TRBJ1-4, the V gene TRBV28; 9 nucleotides agree with TRBD1. CDR1 and CDR2 from the germline V gene are MDHEN and SYDVKM. V was clipped by 3 bases and J by 10 bases; unmatched bases: 9. The CDR3 runs to 15 residues. CDR3 sequence: CASSFADRGLGKLFF. The CDR3 DNA sequence: TGTGCCAGCAGTTTCGCGGACAGGGGCCTCGGAAAACTGTTTTTT. Variable domain in full (rest from reference TRBV28 and TRBJ1-4): DVKVTQSSRYLVKRTGEKVFLECVQDMDHENMFWYRQDPGLGLRLIYFSYDVKMKEKGDIPEGYSVSREKKERFSLILESASTNQTSMYLCASSFADRGLGKLFFGSGTQLSVL.

This clonotype has ten or more counts. The chain recombines TRBV20-1 with TRBJ2-3, with 7 bases matching TRBD1. Trimming cost V 2 bases and J 5 bases; bases outside gene matches: 1. Germline V gives CDR1 DFQATT, CDR2 SNEGSKA (reference sequence). The CDR3 consists of 12 residues. Written as DNA, the CDR3 is TGCAGTGCTAGAAGGGGGCTAGATACGCAGTATTTT. Amino acid sequence: CSARRGLDTQYF.

This clonotype was recorded many times. The rearrangement links TRBV20-1 to TRBJ2-3; TRBD1 aligns across 11 bases. The CDR3 covers 12 residues. The germline CDR1 and CDR2 sequences are DFQATT and SNEGSKA (reference sequence). The trim removed 3 bases at V and 10 bases at J, leaving 3 bases unmatched. The CDR3 sequence is CSARGQGGPQYF. The CDR3 bases are TGCAGTGCTAGGGGACAGGGGGGGCCGCAGTATTTT.

This clonotype has a count of ten or more. The rearrangement joins TRBV20-1 to TRBJ1-1; TRBD1 matches 7 bases. The J segment lost 4 bases and the V segment lost 4 bases, leaving 0 bases of the junction unmatched. The CDR3 loop spans 11 amino acids. Germline CDR1 is DFQATT and CDR2 is SNEGSKA (reference sequence). CDR3 sequence (DNA): TGCAGTGCTAACAGGGGCACTGAAGCTTTCTTT. Its protein is CSANRGTEAFF.

This clonotype was seen a few times. V is TRBV6-1 and J is TRBJ1-3; D ambiguous. Germline CDR1 and CDR2: MNHNS and SASEGT. The CDR3 has 15 residues. Trimming cost V 5 bases and J 0 bases, with 11 bases left between them. CDR3 loop: CASSSTIPSGNTIYF. Written as DNA, the CDR3 is TGTGCCAGCAGTTCTACTATTCCCTCTGGAAACACCATATATTTT.

This clonotype was seen a handful of times. V and J are TRBV29-1 and TRBJ1-2, with 12 bases fitting TRBD1. Germline V gene lookup returns CDR1 SQVTM and CDR2 ANQGSEA. The CDR3 is 17 amino acids. The trim removed 7 bases at V and 2 bases at J, leaving 14 bases unmatched. DNA for the CDR3: TGCAGCGCCCGCCGCCGGGACAGGGGGCAGTCCAACTATGGCTACACCTTC. The encoded protein is CSARRRDRGQSNYGYTF.

This clonotype was seen at least ten times. The chain carries TRBV7-9 and TRBJ2-5, with 13 bases lining up with TRBD2. With V trimmed by 7 bases and J by 4 bases, 9 bases remained unmatched. This CDR3 region has 16 residues. Germline lookup yields CDR1 SEHNR and CDR2 FQNEAQ (reference sequence). The CDR3 protein is CASTLGLAGAGETQYF. The CDR3 DNA follows: TGTGCCAGCACTCTTGGACTAGCGGGAGCGGGAGAGACCCAGTACTTC.

Ten or more counts support this clonotype. CDR3 amino acids: CASSPDQRIYEQYF. As DNA, the CDR3 is TGTGCCAGCAGCCCTGATCAGCGGATCTACGAGCAGTACTTC. V and J are TRBV9 and TRBJ2-7; possibly TRBD2 for D (5 bases). CDR3 length equals 14 residues. The V gene's germline CDR1 is SGDLS and CDR2 YYNGEE. V lost 4 bases, J lost 3 bases, and 14 bases lay in between.

This clonotype has more than one count but fewer than ten. The chain has TRBV28 and TRBJ1-1; TRBD1 might be the D (5 bases). Trimming took off 8 bases at V and 1 base at J, with 23 bases between the two ends. The germline CDR1 and CDR2 sequences are MDHEN and SYDVKM. CDR3 length: 17 amino acids. The CDR3 nucleotides are TGTGCCAGCTATACTACTATTCAGGGACCCTGGAACACTGAAGCTTTCTTT. It specifies CASYTTIQGPWNTEAFF.